These T cell receptor beta chains were read from a single sample in a study of cytomegalovirus exposure and HLA in healthy donors. Data came from immunoSEQ multiplex PCR; TCRdb stores just in-frame clones and leaves some out. Among hundreds of thousands of clones listed, roughly 88% were seen once. The specimen was PBMCs. These receptor sequences come from a woman between 18 and 29 years old in good health and CMV-seronegative. Each CDR3 is given with its conserved first and last residue. The D gene is left open where the match is weak. Not all rows give a size; the values are once, few, many and, for expanded clones, a class.

J gene: TRBJ1-6; clone size: NA; D gene: NA; V gene: TRBV6-5; CDR3 protein: CASSSEPDRANSPLHF; CDR3 DNA: TGTGCCAGCAGTTCCGAACCCGACAGAGCTAATTCACCCCTCCACTTT
J gene: TRBJ2-5; clone size: NA; D gene: TRBD2; V gene: TRBV27; CDR3 protein: CASSPISGGGQETQYF; CDR3 DNA: TGTGCCAGCAGTCCCATTAGCGGGGGAGGACAAGAGACCCAGTACTTC
J gene: TRBJ1-1; clone size: NA; D gene: TRBD1; V gene: TRBV18; CDR3 protein: CASSPPAGGLGEAFF; CDR3 DNA: TGTGCCAGCTCACCACCGGCAGGGGGTTTGGGTGAAGCTTTCTTT
J gene: TRBJ1-4; clone size: NA; D gene: NA; V gene: TRBV30; CDR3 protein: CAWTREWDEKLFF; CDR3 DNA: TGTGCCTGGACCAGGGAATGGGATGAAAAACTGTTTTTT
J gene: TRBJ1-5; clone size: NA; D gene: NA; V gene: TRBV30; CDR3 protein: CAWNLRGLSNQPQHF; CDR3 DNA: TGTGCCTGGAATTTACGGGGTCTAAGCAATCAGCCCCAGCATTTT
J gene: TRBJ2-1; clone size: NA; D gene: TRBD2; V gene: TRBV4-1; CDR3 protein: CASSHRPTREVDNEQFF; CDR3 DNA: TGCGCCAGCAGCCACCGACCTACGCGGGAGGTTGACAATGAGCAGTTCTTC
J gene: TRBJ1-4; clone size: NA; D gene: TRBD1; V gene: TRBV6-5; CDR3 protein: CASSSIDRGSEKLFF; CDR3 DNA: TGTGCCAGCAGTTCTATCGACAGGGGTAGTGAAAAACTGTTTTTT
J gene: TRBJ1-2; clone size: once; D gene: TRBD1; V gene: TRBV5-1; CDR3 protein: CASSPPAGGGYGYTF; CDR3 DNA: TGCGCCAGCAGCCCCCCGGCAGGGGGTGGTTATGGCTACACCTTC
J gene: TRBJ2-1; clone size: NA; D gene: TRBD2; V gene: TRBV27; CDR3 protein: CASRGRSGRAVNEQFF; CDR3 DNA: TGTGCCAGCAGGGGGCGAAGCGGGAGGGCCGTTAATGAGCAGTTCTTC
J gene: TRBJ1-2; clone size: NA; D gene: NA; V gene: TRBV29-1; CDR3 protein: CSVLIRGTHYGYTF; CDR3 DNA: TGCAGCGTCCTTATAAGGGGGACCCACTATGGCTACACCTTC
J gene: TRBJ1-3; clone size: NA; D gene: TRBD1; V gene: TRBV2; CDR3 protein: CASSADRGVGGNTIYF; CDR3 DNA: TGTGCCAGCAGTGCGGACAGGGGAGTAGGCGGAAACACCATATATTTT
J gene: TRBJ2-1; clone size: NA; D gene: NA; V gene: TRBV20-1; CDR3 protein: CSARVSNEQFF; CDR3 DNA: TGCAGTGCTAGGGTCAGCAATGAGCAGTTCTTC
J gene: TRBJ2-6; clone size: once; D gene: NA; V gene: TRBV10-3; CDR3 protein: CAISDTGTSGANVLTF; CDR3 DNA: TGTGCCATCAGTGACACAGGGACCTCTGGGGCCAACGTCCTGACTTTC
J gene: TRBJ2-1; clone size: NA; D gene: TRBD2; V gene: TRBV2; CDR3 protein: CASSARLAGSYNEQFF; CDR3 DNA: TGTGCCAGCAGTGCCCGACTAGCGGGCTCCTACAATGAGCAGTTCTTC
J gene: TRBJ2-7; clone size: NA; D gene: NA; V gene: TRBV27; CDR3 protein: CASSTRLAGGGYEQYF; CDR3 DNA: TGTGCCAGCAGTACAAGACTAGCTGGGGGCGGGTACGAGCAGTACTTC
J gene: TRBJ1-5; clone size: once; D gene: NA; V gene: TRBV28; CDR3 protein: CASSSASEGNQPQHF; CDR3 DNA: TGTGCCAGCAGTTCGGCATCAGAGGGCAATCAGCCCCAGCATTTT
J gene: TRBJ2-5; clone size: NA; D gene: TRBD1; V gene: TRBV2; CDR3 protein: CASSETTGAETQYF; CDR3 DNA: TGTGCCAGCAGTGAGACGACAGGGGCAGAGACCCAGTACTTC
J gene: TRBJ1-3; clone size: NA; D gene: NA; V gene: TRBV2; CDR3 protein: CASSAGQGGFGNTIYF; CDR3 DNA: TGTGCCAGCAGTGCTGGGCAGGGCGGCTTTGGAAACACCATATATTTT
J gene: TRBJ1-5; clone size: NA; D gene: TRBD1; V gene: TRBV7-8; CDR3 protein: CASSRRDRGNQPQHF; CDR3 DNA: TGTGCCAGCAGCCGTAGGGACAGGGGAAATCAGCCCCAGCATTTT